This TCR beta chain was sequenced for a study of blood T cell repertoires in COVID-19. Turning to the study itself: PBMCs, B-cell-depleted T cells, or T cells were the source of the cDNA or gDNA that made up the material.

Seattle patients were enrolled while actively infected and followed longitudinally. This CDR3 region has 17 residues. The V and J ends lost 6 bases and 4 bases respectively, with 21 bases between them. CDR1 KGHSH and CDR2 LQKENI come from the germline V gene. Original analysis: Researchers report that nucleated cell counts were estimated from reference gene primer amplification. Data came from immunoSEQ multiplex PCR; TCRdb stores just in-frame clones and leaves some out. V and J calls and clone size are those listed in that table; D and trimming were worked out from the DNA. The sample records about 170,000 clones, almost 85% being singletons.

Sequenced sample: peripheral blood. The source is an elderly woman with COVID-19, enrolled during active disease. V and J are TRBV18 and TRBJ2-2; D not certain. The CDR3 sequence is CASSPALTRTTTGELFF. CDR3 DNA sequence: TGTGCCAGCTCCCCAGCCCTGACACGAACCACCACCGGGGAGCTGTTTTTT.